Here is one TCR beta chain with its context. Antigen specificity is unknown. This sample was taken from a study of cytomegalovirus exposure and HLA in healthy donors. Regarding the study as a whole: An assumption of roughly uniform sequencing depth across donors underlay the presence/absence analyses. Equally common other TCR beta chains were less clonally expanded than HLA-associated ones, a later analysis found. Apparent HLA restriction characterized most CMV-associated TCR beta chains in a later analysis. Sequencing likely produced, as an artifact, a cluster of highly shared sequence variants.

The PCR was carried out with 60 Vbeta primers and 13 Jbeta primers. Clones were sequenced by immunoSEQ multiplex PCR, and TCRdb holds only the in-frame ones, with some missing. This sample has about 200,000 clones, with 75% to 85% found just once. The V gene end was trimmed by 2 bases and the J gene end by 3 bases; junction bases not matched to a gene: 4. The CDR3 sequence is 14 residues long. Per germline, CDR1 MNHEY and CDR2 SVGAGI. V gene TRBV6-5 combines with J gene TRBJ2-7; the match to TRBD1 covers 7 bases. The receptor comes from a middle-aged woman in good health and CMV-seronegative. Sequenced sample: PBMCs. The CDR3 protein is CASSYDAGGYEQYF. The CDR3, as DNA: TGTGCCAGCAGTTACGATGCAGGGGGCTACGAGCAGTACTTC.